This record looks at one T cell receptor beta chain sequence and its context. Donors were grouped by their self-reported clinical history. V lost 3 bases to trimming and J lost 0 bases, with 9 bases between them. The CDR3 totals 15 residues. Germline assignment: CDR1 KGHSH and CDR2 LQKENI. Method: immunoSEQ multiplex PCR; TCRdb's copy keeps in-frame clones and lacks some. The profile shows 200,000 to 250,000 clones, just over 85% of them singletons. This entry is derived from a study of blood T cell repertoires in COVID-19. Across the whole study: The United States, Italy and Spain were the sources of the acute and convalescent COVID-19 samples.

The sample consisted of PBMCs or T cells enriched from blood (not recorded which). V usage is TRBV18 and J usage is TRBJ1-3; D remains unclear. The TCR comes from a middle-aged man who had recovered from COVID-19. This CDR3 is CASSPGQYSGNTIYF. In DNA, the CDR3 is TGTGCCAGCTCACCTGGCCAGTACTCTGGAAACACCATATATTTT.